These 21 T cell receptor beta chains were all obtained from the same sample, sequenced in a study of shared clonotypes between healthy human individuals. Naive CD8 cells comprised CD45RO-negative, CCR7-positively selected cells, excluding terminally differentiated effector memory CD45RA+ cells. Data came from immunoSEQ multiplex PCR; TCRdb stores just in-frame clones and leaves some out. The sample consists of around 700,000 clones, under 95% of them appearing once. The source material was naive CD8+ T cells sorted from blood. Receptor source: a man younger than 40 in good health.

The chain has TRBV27 and TRBJ2-3, with TRBD2 matching over 13 bases. V was clipped by 5 bases and J by 5 bases; unmatched bases: 7. Germline loops: CDR1 MNHEY, CDR2 SMNVEV (reference sequence). The CDR3 is 16 amino acids. CDR3 bases: TGTGCCAGCAGTAATTGGACTAGCGGGAGAAGAGATACGCAGTATTTT. This translates into CASSNWTSGRRDTQYF.

V usage is TRBV28 and J usage is TRBJ2-3; D is undetermined. Germline V gene data show CDR1 as MDHEN and CDR2 as SYDVKM. V lost 5 bases and J lost 3, with 15 bases in between. The CDR3 runs to 15 residues. The CDR3 region is CASSPVVDGTDTQYF. In DNA form, the CDR3 reads TGTGCCAGCAGTCCCGTCGTCGACGGGACAGATACGCAGTATTTT. Full variable domain (outside the CDR3, taken from reference TRBV28 and TRBJ2-3): DVKVTQSSRYLVKRTGEKVFLECVQDMDHENMFWYRQDPGLGLRLIYFSYDVKMKEKGDIPEGYSVSREKKERFSLILESASTNQTSMYLCASSPVVDGTDTQYFGPGTRLTVL.

The CDR3 reads CASTMTASNSYEQYF. The CDR3 DNA sequence: TGTGCCAGCACCATGACAGCATCGAACTCCTACGAGCAGTACTTC. J is TRBJ2-7 and V is TRBV5-8; D possibly corresponds to TRBD1 (5 bases). Per germline, CDR1 SGHTS and CDR2 YDEGEE. This CDR3 is 15 amino acids long. V shed 6 bases and J shed 0 bases, with 16 bases lying between them. The variable domain in full, completed from reference TRBV5-8 and TRBJ2-7, reads EAGVTQSPTHLIKTRGQQATLRCSPISGHTSVYWYQQALGLGLQFLLWYDEGEERNRGNFPPRFSGRQFPNYSSELNVNALELEDSALYLCASTMTASNSYEQYFGPGTRLTVT.

The gene calls are TRBV4-2 and TRBJ1-5, with D possibly TRBD1 on 6 matching bases. Trimming cost V 0 bases and J 4 bases, with 13 bases left between them. Germline CDR1 and CDR2: LGHNA and YNFKEQ. The CDR3 runs to 16 residues. The CDR3 sequence is CASSQDWTAKNQPQHF. The CDR3 nucleotides read TGTGCCAGCAGCCAAGATTGGACAGCTAAAAATCAGCCCCAGCATTTT.

This sequence joins TRBV4-1 and TRBJ2-1; perhaps TRBD2 as D (5 bases). Germline V gives CDR1 MGHRA, CDR2 YSYEKL. V lost 4 bases and J 6 bases, leaving 7 bases between the germline ends. The CDR3 consists of 12 residues. CDR3 sequence reads: CASSLRGNEQFF. CDR3 nucleotide sequence: TGCGCCAGCAGCCTTCGGGGCAATGAGCAGTTCTTC.

V gene TRBV11-3 combines with J gene TRBJ2-3; TRBD2 matches at 10 bases. Germline lookup yields CDR1 SGHNT and CDR2 YENEEA. The J segment lost 1 base and the V segment lost 3 bases, leaving 1 base of the junction unmatched. This CDR3 region has 15 residues. The CDR3 protein is CASSLGTSGTDTQYF. Here the CDR3 DNA reads TGTGCCAGCAGCTTGGGGACTAGCGGCACAGATACGCAGTATTTT. Full variable domain (rest looked up from reference TRBV11-3 and TRBJ2-3): EAGVVQSPRYKIIEKKQPVAFWCNPISGHNTLYWYLQNLGQGPELLIRYENEEAVDDSQLPKDRFSAERLKGVDSTLKIQPAELGDSAVYLCASSLGTSGTDTQYFGPGTRLTVL.

This rearrangement joins TRBV27 to TRBJ1-5, with D possibly being TRBD1 (5 bases). The CDR3 extends over 14 amino acids. Germline V lookup: CDR1 MNHEY, CDR2 SMNVEV (reference sequence). The V and J ends lost 2 bases and 6 bases respectively, with 11 bases between them. The CDR3 nucleotides read TGTGCCAGCAGTTTAGGGGCTGGGGGTCAGCCCCAGCATTTT. It translates to CASSLGAGGQPQHF.

The V and J genes are TRBV28 and TRBJ2-5, with 9 bases aligning to TRBD2. The V gene's germline CDR1 is MDHEN and CDR2 SYDVKM. The CDR3 is 15 residues long. J lost 2 bases, V lost 4 bases, and 5 bases had no gene match. CDR3 loop: CASSSGTSRQETQYF. In DNA form, the CDR3 reads TGTGCCAGCAGTTCCGGGACTAGCAGACAAGAGACCCAGTACTTC.

The chain combines TRBV11-2 with TRBJ2-5; D not resolved. Germline V gene sequence: CDR1 SGHAT, CDR2 FQNNGV. The CDR3 consists of 18 residues. V was clipped by 1 base and J by 5 bases, with 23 bases between them. The CDR3 here is CASSLGLRTGVAGETQYF. The CDR3 DNA sequence: TGTGCCAGCAGCTTAGGCTTACGTACTGGGGTAGCTGGGGAGACCCAGTACTTC.

The J gene is TRBJ2-3, the V gene TRBV7-3; 10 nucleotides line up with TRBD1. Germline CDR1 and CDR2: SGHTA and FQGTGA. CDR3 length: 15 amino acids. The trim removed 2 bases at V and 4 bases at J, leaving 3 bases unmatched. The DNA for the CDR3 is TGTGCCAGCAGCTTAGGGACAGGGGATCCAGATACGCAGTATTTT. Its protein product is CASSLGTGDPDTQYF.

This chain links TRBV27 with TRBJ2-7, with TRBD2 matching 9 bases. The CDR3 has 15 amino acids. Looked up from germline, CDR1 is MNHEY and CDR2 is SMNVEV (reference sequence). Trimming at V came to 0 bases and at J to 4 bases, leaving 4 bases not matched to a gene. The CDR3 nucleotides read TGTGCCAGCAGTTTATCTGGGACTAGCTTTTACGAGCAGTACTTC. Encoded protein: CASSLSGTSFYEQYF.

This sequence joins TRBV6-1 and TRBJ2-3; D is unclear. Germline V gene lookup returns CDR1 MNHNS and CDR2 SASEGT. Between the trimmed V and J ends, which lost 2 bases and 7 bases, there was a span of 7 bases. The CDR3 loop spans 12 amino acids. The CDR3 bases are TGTGCCAGCAGTGAATGGCCCCATACGCAGTATTTT. Translation gives CASSEWPHTQYF.

This chain links TRBV7-8 with TRBJ2-3; D perhaps matches TRBD1 (5 bases). In germline, CDR1 is SGHVS, CDR2 FQNEAQ. Trimming stripped 4 bases from V and 2 bases from J, with 13 bases between. The CDR3 runs 15 residues. The CDR3 sequence: CASSSLRENTDTQYF. As DNA, the CDR3 is TGTGCCAGCAGCTCCCTCAGGGAAAACACAGATACGCAGTATTTT.

In its sample, this clone was seen many times. At the DNA level, this CDR3 is encoded by other sequences in the same sample as well. This chain links TRBV19 with TRBJ2-7; the D gene is possibly TRBD2 (6 bases). The V gene's germline CDR1 is LNHDA and CDR2 SQIVND (reference sequence). The CDR3 length is 12 residues. Trimming pared 3 bases from V and 4 bases from J, leaving 7 bases between. DNA for the CDR3: TGTGCCAGTAGTATCGGGAGTTACGAGCAGTACTTC. Its protein product is CASSIGSYEQYF.

This clone was recorded a few times. J is TRBJ1-2 and V is TRBV5-5, with TRBD1 matching over 8 bases. CDR1 and CDR2 from the germline V gene are SGHKS and YYEKEE (reference sequence). V was pared by 2 bases and J by 6 bases, with 3 bases of the junction left unmatched. The CDR3 sequence is 13 residues long. CDR3 amino acids: CASSFDRGDGYTF. For the CDR3, the DNA is TGTGCCAGCAGCTTCGACAGGGGCGATGGCTACACCTTC.

This clone was counted once. This chain connects TRBV4-3 to TRBJ2-3; 7 bases map to TRBD2. This CDR3 has 17 amino acids. V dropped 4 bases and J dropped 2; count of bases not matched to a gene: 12. Germline V gene data show CDR1 as LGHNA and CDR2 as YSLEER. The CDR3 protein is CASSRTKREGVTDTQYF. In nucleotides, the CDR3 is TGCGCCAGCAGCCGGACTAAGAGGGAGGGAGTCACAGATACGCAGTATTTT.

V usage is TRBV16 and J usage is TRBJ2-2; D not resolved. V lost 2 bases, J lost 5 bases, and 9 bases lay in between. The CDR3 contains 14 residues. The germline V gene encodes CDR1 KGHSY and CDR2 FQNENV. CDR3 nucleotides: TGTGCCAGCAGCCAAAGGAAAGTAACCGGGGAGCTGTTTTTT. Protein: CASSQRKVTGELFF.

The chain is built from TRBV2 and TRBJ2-1; 7 positions match TRBD2. Germline CDR1 SNHLY, CDR2 FYNNEI. The CDR3 extends over 15 amino acids. V shed 2 bases, J shed 7 bases, and the junction held 8 bases outside the gene matches. The DNA for the CDR3 is TGTGCCAGCAGTGAAAGTGCCCTAGCGGTGAATGAGCAGTTCTTC. It yields the protein CASSESALAVNEQFF.

CDR3 in amino acids: CATAGASYEQYF. CDR3 DNA: TGTGCCACAGCGGGGGCATCCTACGAGCAGTACTTC. The chain employs TRBV19 and TRBJ2-7; TRBD2 matches at 8 bases. Germline-derived CDR1 and CDR2 are LNHDA and SQIVND (reference sequence). The CDR3 extends over 12 amino acids. The J segment lost 1 base and the V segment lost 10 bases, leaving 3 bases of the junction unmatched. Filled out from reference TRBV19 and TRBJ2-7, the complete variable domain reads DGGITQSPKYLFRKEGQNVTLSCEQNLNHDAMYWYRQDPGQGLRLIYYSQIVNDFQKGDIAEGYSVSREKKESFPLTVTSAQKNPTAFYLCATAGASYEQYFGPGTRLTVT.

This chain links TRBV9 with TRBJ2-6; 14 positions agree with TRBD2. This CDR3 contains 23 residues. The V gene's germline CDR1 is SGDLS and CDR2 YYNGEE. The V and J ends lost 4 bases and 0 bases, in that order; junction bases with no gene match: 18. CDR3 amino acids: CASSSRPPGTSGSAGSGANVLTF. As DNA, the CDR3 is TGTGCCAGCAGCTCAAGACCCCCCGGGACTAGCGGGAGTGCTGGCTCTGGGGCCAACGTCCTGACTTTC.

V usage is TRBV27 and J usage is TRBJ2-1; 10 bases line up with TRBD2. The ends lost 10 bases at V and 6 bases at J; junction bases unmatched: 9. The CDR3 extends over 14 amino acids. Germline assignment: CDR1 MNHEY and CDR2 SMNVEV (reference sequence). The CDR3 region is CATGLAGAPNEQFF. CDR3 coding DNA: TGTGCCACCGGGCTAGCGGGAGCCCCCAATGAGCAGTTCTTC.